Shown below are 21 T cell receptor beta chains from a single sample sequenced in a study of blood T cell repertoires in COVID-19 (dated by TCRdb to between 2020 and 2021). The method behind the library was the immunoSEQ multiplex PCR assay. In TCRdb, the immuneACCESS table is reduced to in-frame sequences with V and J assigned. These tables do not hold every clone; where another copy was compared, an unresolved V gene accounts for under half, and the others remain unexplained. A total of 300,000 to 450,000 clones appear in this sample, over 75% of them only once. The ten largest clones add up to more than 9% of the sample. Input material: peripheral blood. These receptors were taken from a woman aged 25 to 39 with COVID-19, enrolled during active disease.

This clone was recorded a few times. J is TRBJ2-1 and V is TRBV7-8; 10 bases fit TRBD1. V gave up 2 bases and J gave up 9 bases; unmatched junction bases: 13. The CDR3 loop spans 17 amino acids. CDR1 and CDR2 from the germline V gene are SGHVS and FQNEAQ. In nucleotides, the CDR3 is TGTGCCAGCAGCTTATACCCCGACAGGGGGCTCACAGGTGAGCAGTTCTTC. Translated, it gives CASSLYPDRGLTGEQFF.

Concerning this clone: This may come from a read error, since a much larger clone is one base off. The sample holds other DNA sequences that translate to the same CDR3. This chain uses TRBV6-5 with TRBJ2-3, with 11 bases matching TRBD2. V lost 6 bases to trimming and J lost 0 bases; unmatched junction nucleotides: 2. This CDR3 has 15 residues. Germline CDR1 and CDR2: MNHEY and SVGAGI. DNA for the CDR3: TGTGCCAGCAGCAGGACTAGCGGGAGCACAGATACGCAGTATTTT. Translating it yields CASSRTSGSTDTQYF.

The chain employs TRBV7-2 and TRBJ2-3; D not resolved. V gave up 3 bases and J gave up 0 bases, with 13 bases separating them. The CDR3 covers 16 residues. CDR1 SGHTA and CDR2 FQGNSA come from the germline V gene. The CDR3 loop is CASSLGHSISTDTQYF. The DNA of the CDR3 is TGTGCCAGCAGCTTGGGTCACAGCATTAGCACAGATACGCAGTATTTT.

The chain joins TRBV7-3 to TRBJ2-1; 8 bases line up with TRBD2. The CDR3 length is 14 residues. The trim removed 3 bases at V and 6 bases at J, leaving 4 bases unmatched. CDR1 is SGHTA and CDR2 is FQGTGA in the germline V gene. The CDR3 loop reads CASSLGLGGNEQFF. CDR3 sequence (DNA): TGTGCCAGCAGCTTGGGACTAGGGGGCAATGAGCAGTTCTTC.

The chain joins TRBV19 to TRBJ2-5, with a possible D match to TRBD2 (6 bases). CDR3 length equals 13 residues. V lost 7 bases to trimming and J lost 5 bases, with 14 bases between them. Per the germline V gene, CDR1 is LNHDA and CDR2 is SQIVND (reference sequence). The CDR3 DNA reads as TGTGCCAGTAATTCGGGAGAAAAGGAGACCCAGTACTTC. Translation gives CASNSGEKETQYF.

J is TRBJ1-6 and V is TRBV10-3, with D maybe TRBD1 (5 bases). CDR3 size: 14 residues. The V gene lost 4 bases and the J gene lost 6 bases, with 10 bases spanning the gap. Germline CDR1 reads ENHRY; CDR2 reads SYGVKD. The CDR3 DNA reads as TGTGCCATCAGTGCCGGCAGGGTTAATTCACCCCTCCACTTT. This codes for CAISAGRVNSPLHF.

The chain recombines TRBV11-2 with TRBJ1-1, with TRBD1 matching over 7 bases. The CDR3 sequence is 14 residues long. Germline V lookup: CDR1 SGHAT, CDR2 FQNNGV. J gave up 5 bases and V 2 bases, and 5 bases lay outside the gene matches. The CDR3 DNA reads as TGTGCCAGCAGCTTAACAGGGGCTAGAACTGAAGCTTTCTTT. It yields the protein CASSLTGARTEAFF.

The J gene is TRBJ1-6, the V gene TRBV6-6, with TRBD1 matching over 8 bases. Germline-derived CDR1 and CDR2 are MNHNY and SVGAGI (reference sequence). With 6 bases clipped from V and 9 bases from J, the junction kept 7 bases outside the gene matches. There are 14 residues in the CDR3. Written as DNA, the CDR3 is TGTGCCAGCAGCTCGGACAGGGCCCGTTCACCCCTCCACTTT. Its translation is CASSSDRARSPLHF.

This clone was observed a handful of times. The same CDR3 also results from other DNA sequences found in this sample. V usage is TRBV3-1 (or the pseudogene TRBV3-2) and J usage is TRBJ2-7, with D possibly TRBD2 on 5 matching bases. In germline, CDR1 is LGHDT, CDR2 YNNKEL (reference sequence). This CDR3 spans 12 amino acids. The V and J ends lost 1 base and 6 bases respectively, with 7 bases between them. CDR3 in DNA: TGTGCCAGCAGCCAAGTTGGAGGCGAGCAGTACTTC. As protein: CASSQVGGEQYF.

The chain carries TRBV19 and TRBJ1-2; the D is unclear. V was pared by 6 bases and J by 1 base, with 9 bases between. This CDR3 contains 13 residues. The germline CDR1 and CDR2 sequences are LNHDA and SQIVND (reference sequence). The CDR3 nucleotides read TGTGCCAGTAGATTGGAGGTTAACTATGGCTACACCTTC. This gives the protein CASRLEVNYGYTF.

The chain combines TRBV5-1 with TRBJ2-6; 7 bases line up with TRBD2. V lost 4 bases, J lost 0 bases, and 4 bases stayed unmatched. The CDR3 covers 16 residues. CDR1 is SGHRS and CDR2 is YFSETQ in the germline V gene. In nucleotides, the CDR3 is TGCGCCAGCAGCCGTAGGGAGGGCTCTGGGGCCAACGTCCTGACTTTC. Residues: CASSRREGSGANVLTF.

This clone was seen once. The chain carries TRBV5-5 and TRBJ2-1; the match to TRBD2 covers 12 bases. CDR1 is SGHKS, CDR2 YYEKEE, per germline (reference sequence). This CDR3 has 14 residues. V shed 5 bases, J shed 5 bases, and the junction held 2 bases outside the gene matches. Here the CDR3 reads CASSRLAGDNEQFF. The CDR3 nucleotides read TGTGCCAGCAGTCGACTAGCGGGAGACAATGAGCAGTTCTTC.

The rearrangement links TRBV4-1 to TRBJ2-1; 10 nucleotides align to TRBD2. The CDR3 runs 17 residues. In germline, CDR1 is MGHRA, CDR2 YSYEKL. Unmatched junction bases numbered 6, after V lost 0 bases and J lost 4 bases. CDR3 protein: CASSQDLSGRGYNEQFF. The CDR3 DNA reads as TGCGCCAGCAGCCAAGACTTAAGCGGGAGGGGATACAATGAGCAGTTCTTC.

CDR3 loop: CASSKDPYRTDTQYF. The CDR3 DNA follows: TGTGCCAGCAGCAAAGATCCCTACCGCACAGATACGCAGTATTTT. The V call is TRBV21-1, the J call TRBJ2-3; TRBD2, the D gene given by the table, was not confirmed from the DNA. TRBV21-1 is recorded as a pseudogene. The CDR3 loop spans 15 amino acids.

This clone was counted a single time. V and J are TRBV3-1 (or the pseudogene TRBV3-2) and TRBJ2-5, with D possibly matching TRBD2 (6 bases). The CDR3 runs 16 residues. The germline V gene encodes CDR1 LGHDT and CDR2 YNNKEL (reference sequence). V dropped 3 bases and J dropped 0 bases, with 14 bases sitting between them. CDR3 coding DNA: TGTGCCAGCAGCCAGCCTCGGGGGTCCTACCAAGAGACCCAGTACTTC. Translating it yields CASSQPRGSYQETQYF.

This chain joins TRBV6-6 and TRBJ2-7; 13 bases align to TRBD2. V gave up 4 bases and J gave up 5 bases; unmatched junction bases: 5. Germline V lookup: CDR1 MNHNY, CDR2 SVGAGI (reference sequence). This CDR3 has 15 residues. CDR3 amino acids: CASSFQGLAGDEQYF. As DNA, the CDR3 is TGTGCCAGCAGTTTCCAAGGACTAGCGGGAGACGAGCAGTACTTC.

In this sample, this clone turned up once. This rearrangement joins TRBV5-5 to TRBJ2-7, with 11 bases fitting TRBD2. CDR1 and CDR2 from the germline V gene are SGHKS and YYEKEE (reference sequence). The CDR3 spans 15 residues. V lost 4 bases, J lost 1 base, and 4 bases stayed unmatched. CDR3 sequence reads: CASSTGLAESYEQYF. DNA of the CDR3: TGTGCCAGCAGCACGGGACTAGCGGAGTCCTACGAGCAGTACTTC.

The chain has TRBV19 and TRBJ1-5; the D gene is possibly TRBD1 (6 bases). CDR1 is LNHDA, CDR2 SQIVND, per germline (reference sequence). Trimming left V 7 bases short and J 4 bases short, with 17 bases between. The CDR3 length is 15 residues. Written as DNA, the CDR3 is TGTGCCAGTATCCCCCGGAGGGGGGGGAATCAGCCCCAGCATTTT. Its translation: CASIPRRGGNQPQHF.

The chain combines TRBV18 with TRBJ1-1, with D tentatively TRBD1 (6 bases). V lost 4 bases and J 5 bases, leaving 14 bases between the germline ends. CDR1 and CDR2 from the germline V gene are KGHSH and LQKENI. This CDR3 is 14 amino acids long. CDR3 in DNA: TGTGCCAGCTCACGGCCAGGGGTGGATACTGAAGCTTTCTTT. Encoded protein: CASSRPGVDTEAFF.

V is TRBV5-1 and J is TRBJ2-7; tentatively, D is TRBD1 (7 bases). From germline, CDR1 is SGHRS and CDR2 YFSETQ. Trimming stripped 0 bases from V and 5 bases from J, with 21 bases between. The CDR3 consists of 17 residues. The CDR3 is CASSLAGSGGGGNEQYF. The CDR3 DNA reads TGCGCCAGCAGCTTGGCCGGGTCCGGTGGAGGGGGCAACGAGCAGTACTTC.

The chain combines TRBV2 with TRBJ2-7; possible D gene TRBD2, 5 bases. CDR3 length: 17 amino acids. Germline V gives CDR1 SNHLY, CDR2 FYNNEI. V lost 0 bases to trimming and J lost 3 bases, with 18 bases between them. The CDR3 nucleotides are TGTGCCAGCAGTGAAGCCCCCCTGAGTGACTATAGCTACGAGCAGTACTTC. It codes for CASSEAPLSDYSYEQYF.